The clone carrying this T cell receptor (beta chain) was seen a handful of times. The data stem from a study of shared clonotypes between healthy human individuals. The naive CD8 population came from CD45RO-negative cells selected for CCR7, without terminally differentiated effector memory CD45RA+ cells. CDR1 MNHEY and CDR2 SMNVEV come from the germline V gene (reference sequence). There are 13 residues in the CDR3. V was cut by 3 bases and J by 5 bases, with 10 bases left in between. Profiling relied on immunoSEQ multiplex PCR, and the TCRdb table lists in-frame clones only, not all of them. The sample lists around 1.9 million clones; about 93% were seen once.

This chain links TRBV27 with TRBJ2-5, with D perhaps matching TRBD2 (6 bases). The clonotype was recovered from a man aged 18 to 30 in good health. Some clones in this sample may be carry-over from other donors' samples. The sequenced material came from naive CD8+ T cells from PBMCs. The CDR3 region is CASSFGGVETQYF. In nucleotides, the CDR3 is TGTGCCAGCAGTTTTGGAGGGGTGGAGACCCAGTACTTC.